Listed below are T cell receptor beta chains from one sample, sequenced in a study of shared clonotypes between healthy human individuals. TCRdb keeps only in-frame clones here, not all; method: immunoSEQ multiplex PCR. The sample lists around 550,000 clones; 85% to 95% were seen once. The source material was naive CD8+ T cells sorted from blood. Source of these receptors: a woman under 40 in good health. Both conserved end residues are part of each CDR3. The D gene is left open where the match is weak. Clone size, where shown, is once, few, many, or a class for clones that have expanded.

TRBV30,TRBJ1-4,few,NA,CAWSVGITNEKLFF,TGTGCCTGGAGTGTAGGGATTACTAATGAAAAACTGTTTTTT
TRBV5-1,TRBJ2-6,NA,NA,CASSLGGAVSGANVLTF,TGCGCCAGCAGCTTGGGGGGCGCGGTCTCTGGGGCCAACGTCCTGACTTTC
TRBV9,TRBJ2-7,NA,NA,CASSVSDGGFEQYF,TGTGCCAGCAGCGTGTCAGATGGTGGGTTCGAGCAGTACTTC
TRBV27,TRBJ2-7,NA,TRBD2,CASSWGTSGNSEQYF,TGTGCCAGCAGTTGGGGGACTAGCGGGAACTCAGAGCAGTACTTC
TRBV11-2,TRBJ2-7,NA,NA,CASSGRQGLAYEQYF,TGTGCCAGCAGCGGACGACAGGGACTGGCCTACGAGCAGTACTTC
TRBV27,TRBJ2-5,NA,NA,CASSLELGETQYF,TGTGCCAGCAGTTTAGAGCTGGGGGAGACCCAGTACTTC
TRBV28,TRBJ1-1,NA,NA,CASSSQANTEAFF,TGTGCCAGCAGTTCACAAGCGAACACTGAAGCTTTCTTT
TRBV27,TRBJ1-4,NA,TRBD1,CASSLGQGADKLFF,TGTGCCAGCAGTTTAGGGCAGGGGGCCGATAAACTGTTTTTT
TRBV27,TRBJ2-7,NA,TRBD1,CASRRTGGYEQYF,TGTGCCAGCAGACGGACAGGGGGCTACGAGCAGTACTTC
TRBV28,TRBJ2-7,NA,TRBD2,CASSFQGLAVVQYF,TGTGCCAGCAGTTTCCAGGGACTAGCAGTTGTGCAGTACTTC
TRBV11-3,TRBJ1-4,NA,NA,CASSRGRDFEKLFF,TGTGCCAGCAGCCGGGGGAGGGATTTTGAAAAACTGTTTTTT
TRBV28,TRBJ2-2,NA,TRBD2,CASLGGRTANTGELFF,TGTGCCAGCTTGGGCGGGAGGACCGCGAACACCGGGGAGCTGTTTTTT
TRBV4-1,TRBJ1-5,NA,NA,CASSQDKAGGYQPQHF,TGCGCCAGCAGCCAAGATAAGGCAGGAGGTTATCAGCCCCAGCATTTT
TRBV27,TRBJ2-1,NA,TRBD2,CASSRPSGVYEQFF,TGTGCCAGCAGCCGTCCTAGCGGGGTCTATGAGCAGTTCTTC
TRBV21-1,TRBJ2-1,NA,NA,CASSTGTGEMDNEQFF,TGTGCCAGCAGCACCGGGACAGGGGAGATGGACAATGAGCAGTTCTTC
TRBV5-5,TRBJ2-7,NA,NA,CASSLDLPYEQYF,TGTGCCAGCAGCTTGGACCTCCCCTACGAGCAGTACTTC
TRBV28,TRBJ2-5,NA,NA,CASGSLETQYF,TGTGCCAGCGGGTCGTTGGAGACCCAGTACTTC
TRBV27,TRBJ2-7,NA,NA,CASRNKTNRGEQYF,TGTGCCAGCAGGAACAAAACTAATCGGGGCGAGCAGTACTTC
TRBV7-6,TRBJ2-2,NA,TRBD2,CASSLSPSGRSGELFF,TGTGCCAGCAGCTTATCCCCTAGCGGGAGATCCGGGGAGCTGTTTTTT
TRBV5-4,TRBJ2-5,NA,NA,CASSSGIQETQYF,TGTGCCAGCAGCTCCGGGATTCAAGAGACCCAGTACTTC
TRBV6-5,TRBJ2-2,once,TRBD2,CASRRTSGLTGELFF,TGTGCCAGCAGACGGACTAGCGGGCTCACCGGGGAGCTGTTTTTT
TRBV13,TRBJ2-1,NA,TRBD2,CASSSLSGGSSYNEQFF,TGTGCCAGCAGCTCACTTTCGGGGGGGAGTTCCTACAATGAGCAGTTCTTC
TRBV4-1,TRBJ2-7,NA,NA,CASSQAQLGYEQYF,TGCGCCAGCAGCCAAGCACAACTGGGCTACGAGCAGTACTTC
TRBV5-8,TRBJ2-7,NA,NA,CASSSLRQALYEQYF,TGTGCCAGCAGCTCCCTGAGACAGGCTCTCTACGAGCAGTACTTC
TRBV27,TRBJ1-3,NA,NA,CASSLSAGATIYF,TGTGCCAGCAGTTTATCTGCGGGAGCCACCATATATTTT
TRBV19,TRBJ1-2,NA,TRBD1,CASSLGQGATYGYTF,TGTGCCAGTAGCCTCGGACAGGGGGCAACCTATGGCTACACCTTC
TRBV2,TRBJ2-7,NA,NA,CASSGYRAGAYEQYF,TGTGCCAGCAGTGGATACAGGGCGGGAGCCTACGAGCAGTACTTC
TRBV7-3,TRBJ2-6,NA,TRBD1,CASSDGTGTGGANVLTF,TGTGCCAGCAGCGACGGGACAGGGACTGGTGGGGCCAACGTCCTGACTTTC
TRBV7-8,TRBJ2-7,NA,TRBD2,CASSQTGTMFYEQYF,TGTGCCAGCAGCCAAACCGGGACTATGTTCTACGAGCAGTACTTC
TRBV6-5,TRBJ1-4,NA,NA,CASSTGSIDEKLFF,TGTGCCAGCAGTACGGGGAGCATTGATGAAAAACTGTTTTTT
TRBV28,TRBJ2-7,NA,TRBD1,CASSGTVLSYEQYF,TGTGCCAGCAGTGGGACAGTACTCTCCTACGAGCAGTACTTC
TRBV28,TRBJ2-5,NA,NA,CASQGSGTQYF,TGTGCCAGCCAAGGCTCCGGGACCCAGTACTTC
TRBV29-1,TRBJ2-1,NA,NA,CSAAAEGEQFF,TGCAGCGCCGCAGCAGAGGGTGAGCAGTTCTTC
TRBV27,TRBJ1-4,NA,NA,CASQGFGTNEKLFF,TGTGCCAGTCAGGGGTTCGGAACTAATGAAAAACTGTTTTTT
TRBV13,TRBJ2-7,NA,NA,CASSGSSYEQYF,TGTGCCAGCTCCGGGAGCTCCTACGAGCAGTACTTC
TRBV10-1,TRBJ1-1,NA,NA,CASSEVKGSEAFF,TGCGCCAGCAGTGAAGTCAAGGGATCCGAAGCTTTCTTT
TRBV14,TRBJ2-7,NA,TRBD1,CASSRRQGAVHEQYF,TGTGCCAGCAGCAGGAGACAGGGGGCGGTTCACGAGCAGTACTTC
TRBV14,TRBJ2-6,NA,TRBD1,CASSLEPRQGWSGANVLTF,TGTGCCAGCAGCCTCGAGCCTAGACAGGGTTGGTCTGGGGCCAACGTCCTGACTTTC
TRBV5-1,TRBJ2-5,NA,TRBD2,CASSAGLAAQETQYF,TGCGCCAGCAGCGCCGGACTAGCGGCCCAAGAGACCCAGTACTTC
TRBV5-1,TRBJ2-1,NA,TRBD2,CASSLDSGRYNEQFF,TGCGCCAGCAGCTTGGATAGCGGGAGGTACAATGAGCAGTTCTTC
TRBV6-5,TRBJ1-4,NA,NA,CASSYGGTNEKLFF,TGTGCCAGCAGTTACGGGGGAACTAATGAAAAACTGTTTTTT
TRBV19,TRBJ1-4,once,TRBD1,CASRRIGGAGLSNEKLFF,TGTGCCAGTAGGCGGATAGGGGGCGCCGGGCTATCTAATGAAAAACTGTTTTTT
TRBV6-1,TRBJ2-1,NA,NA,CASSVLGSPYNEQFF,TGTGCCAGCAGTGTCCTCGGGAGCCCTTACAATGAGCAGTTCTTC